The rows below give T cell receptor beta chains drawn from one sample of a study of OX40 agonist ivuxolimab in advanced cancers. Profiled with immunoSEQ multiplex PCR; TCRdb holds only in-frame clones, not every one. The sample holds 50,000 to 65,000 clones, 65% to 85% seen once. The starting material was CD4+ or CD8+ T cells sorted from blood, obtained in a trial of the OX40 agonist ivuxolimab. These receptor sequences come from an adult with an advanced solid tumor such as melanoma, head and neck, liver or kidney cancer. Both conserved end residues are part of each CDR3.

CDR3aa: CASSVRPTANTGELFF
j_gene: TRBJ2-2
v_gene: TRBV5-1

CDR3aa: CASSLGGTDEQYF
j_gene: TRBJ2-7
v_gene: TRBV6-5

CDR3aa: CASSYGESTF
j_gene: TRBJ1-2
v_gene: TRBV21-1

CDR3aa: CARGGLAEKNIQYF
j_gene: TRBJ2-4
v_gene: TRBV10-1

CDR3aa: CASMGGDTNYGYTF
j_gene: TRBJ1-2
v_gene: TRBV6-5

CDR3aa: CASRTGDGNTIYF
j_gene: TRBJ1-3
v_gene: TRBV5-1

CDR3aa: CASSRDRRYGYTF
j_gene: TRBJ1-2
v_gene: TRBV19

CDR3aa: CASSMLRKRDTDTQYF
j_gene: TRBJ2-3
v_gene: TRBV18

CDR3aa: CASSLETSVTGELFF
j_gene: TRBJ2-2
v_gene: TRBV5-4

CDR3aa: CASSEGSDTDTQYF
j_gene: TRBJ2-3
v_gene: TRBV10-1

CDR3aa: CASSLNSGGGYGYTF
j_gene: TRBJ1-2
v_gene: TRBV11-2

CDR3aa: CASSSGQFTTNEKLFF
j_gene: TRBJ1-4
v_gene: TRBV5-1

CDR3aa: CASRRLTGGWNTEAFF
j_gene: TRBJ1-1
v_gene: TRBV28

CDR3aa: CAWSDGFYNSPLHF
j_gene: TRBJ1-6
v_gene: TRBV30

CDR3aa: CASSYGQVTVPEAFF
j_gene: TRBJ1-1
v_gene: TRBV6-5

CDR3aa: CATSRGVTGIRSYEQYF
j_gene: TRBJ2-7
v_gene: TRBV15

CDR3aa: CASSYGPGGLSYEQYF
j_gene: TRBJ2-7
v_gene: TRBV6-5

CDR3aa: CASSQDLRLGGEKLFF
j_gene: TRBJ1-4
v_gene: TRBV4-1

CDR3aa: CASSLASGLDTEAFF
j_gene: TRBJ1-1
v_gene: TRBV5-4

CDR3aa: CASRNRVTDTQYF
j_gene: TRBJ2-3
v_gene: TRBV19

CDR3aa: CASSSFSYEQYF
j_gene: TRBJ2-7
v_gene: TRBV7-2

CDR3aa: CASSRERESRGGYTF
j_gene: TRBJ1-2
v_gene: TRBV4-1

CDR3aa: CASSLVDTEAFF
j_gene: TRBJ1-1
v_gene: TRBV5-4

CDR3aa: CASSVTEAFF
j_gene: TRBJ1-1
v_gene: TRBV6-1

CDR3aa: CASTARWQGKMGAFF
j_gene: TRBJ1-1
v_gene: TRBV6-4

CDR3aa: CASSLQGAPNYGYTF
j_gene: TRBJ1-2
v_gene: TRBV6-5

CDR3aa: CASSRGTSDGYTF
j_gene: TRBJ1-2
v_gene: TRBV5-1

CDR3aa: CATSRGPGPGGQPQHF
j_gene: TRBJ1-5
v_gene: TRBV15

CDR3aa: CASSLGATDTQYF
j_gene: TRBJ2-3
v_gene: TRBV5-1

CDR3aa: CASSPRTSGGAGSYNEQFF
j_gene: TRBJ2-1
v_gene: TRBV7-2

CDR3aa: CATSRGGVLNTEAFF
j_gene: TRBJ1-1
v_gene: TRBV15

CDR3aa: CASSPQALDEQFF
j_gene: TRBJ2-1
v_gene: TRBV7-3

CDR3aa: CASNSPGGDRQAFF
j_gene: TRBJ1-1
v_gene: TRBV19

CDR3aa: CASSLAQETQYF
j_gene: TRBJ2-5
v_gene: TRBV5-1

CDR3aa: CASSVTDTQYF
j_gene: TRBJ2-3
v_gene: TRBV13

CDR3aa: CASSLGSTGELFF
j_gene: TRBJ2-2
v_gene: TRBV11-2

CDR3aa: CASSLMGTNEKLFF
j_gene: TRBJ1-4
v_gene: TRBV5-1

CDR3aa: CAWSIGGFGGYTF
j_gene: TRBJ1-2
v_gene: TRBV30

CDR3aa: CASSPPRGSSYNEQFF
j_gene: TRBJ2-1
v_gene: TRBV18

CDR3aa: CASSIRVYYTEAFF
j_gene: TRBJ1-1
v_gene: TRBV19

CDR3aa: CSVLVRGSYNEQFF
j_gene: TRBJ2-1
v_gene: TRBV29-1

CDR3aa: CASGGRSYNSPLHF
j_gene: TRBJ1-6
v_gene: TRBV6-1

CDR3aa: CASSLRLPPYEQYF
j_gene: TRBJ2-7
v_gene: TRBV5-6

CDR3aa: CASSLQNLGGNYGYTF
j_gene: TRBJ1-2
v_gene: TRBV4-2

CDR3aa: CSAHHETEAFF
j_gene: TRBJ1-1
v_gene: TRBV20-1

CDR3aa: CASLLLFDYNSPLHF
j_gene: TRBJ1-6
v_gene: TRBV5-1

CDR3aa: CASSFKWGDGNQPQHF
j_gene: TRBJ1-5
v_gene: TRBV5-8

CDR3aa: CASSSDRGAYNEQFF
j_gene: TRBJ2-1
v_gene: TRBV27

CDR3aa: CAWSLDGGTEAFF
j_gene: TRBJ1-1
v_gene: TRBV30

CDR3aa: CASSYDRDPSYNEQFF
j_gene: TRBJ2-1
v_gene: TRBV6-5

CDR3aa: CASSLIVGGQGNGYTF
j_gene: TRBJ1-2
v_gene: TRBV5-1

CDR3aa: CASSALQGALTTEAFF
j_gene: TRBJ1-1
v_gene: TRBV5-1

CDR3aa: CASSFGSRDGYTF
j_gene: TRBJ1-2
v_gene: TRBV7-6

CDR3aa: CASSPRGHNQPQHF
j_gene: TRBJ1-5
v_gene: TRBV6-5

CDR3aa: CASSLNPLAAYGEQFF
j_gene: TRBJ2-1
v_gene: TRBV7-2